This TCR beta chain was sequenced for a study of blood T cell repertoires in COVID-19. Study context: Sites across the United States, Italy and Spain contributed samples from acute and convalescent COVID-19. In each case, the material was cDNA or gDNA derived from T cells, B-cell-depleted T cells, or PBMCs.

This clone came up a few times. Study processing details: Estimation of nucleated cell counts relied on the amplification of reference gene primers. Sequencing used immunoSEQ multiplex PCR; TCRdb keeps in-frame clones, though not all of them. That table supplies the V and J calls and clone size; D and trimming were determined from the DNA. The table lists 250,000 or so clones, roughly 85% of them singletons. The TCR originated in a woman younger than 45 with active or convalescent COVID-19. The source material was peripheral blood.

CDR3 in DNA: TGTGCCAGCTGTCCCATCTCGCGGGGTGAAAAACTGTTTTTT. Its protein product is CASCPISRGEKLFF. The rearrangement links TRBV2 to TRBJ1-4; D gene ambiguous. The CDR3 has 14 amino acids. Germline loops: CDR1 SNHLY, CDR2 FYNNEI. V was shortened by 8 bases and J by 7 bases, with 17 bases between the two germline ends.